Shown below are 5 T cell receptor beta chains from a single sample sequenced in a study of blood T cell repertoires in COVID-19. Assay used: immunoSEQ multiplex PCR; TCRdb lists only in-frame clones, some missing. The sample lists about 190,000 clones, less than 90% occurring once. Specimen: peripheral blood. These receptors all come from a young man with acute or convalescent COVID-19.

V gene TRBV6-5 combines with J gene TRBJ1-2, with 7 bases that match TRBD1. V lost 7 bases and J lost 3; bases outside the gene matches: 5. Germline loops: CDR1 MNHEY, CDR2 SVGAGI. This CDR3 spans 13 amino acids. The CDR3 DNA sequence: TGTGCCAGCACTCAGACAGGGCACTATGGCTACACCTTC. Amino acids: CASTQTGHYGYTF.

The chain joins TRBV28 to TRBJ1-1, with TRBD1 as a possible D gene (5 bases). This CDR3 is 14 amino acids long. Germline-derived CDR1 and CDR2 are MDHEN and SYDVKM. Trimming removed 2 bases from V and 4 bases from J, with 11 bases in between. The CDR3 sequence is CASSLQGRFTEAFF. CDR3 DNA: TGTGCCAGCAGTTTACAGGGTCGATTCACTGAAGCTTTCTTT.

This chain joins TRBV6-5 and TRBJ2-3; D gene ambiguous. The CDR3 sequence is 14 residues long. Trimming pared 3 bases from V and 4 bases from J, leaving 11 bases between. The germline gives CDR1 MNHEY, CDR2 SVGAGI. The CDR3 protein is CASSYSVKSDTQYF. The CDR3, as DNA: TGTGCCAGCAGTTATAGTGTCAAGTCAGATACGCAGTATTTT.

This clone was counted a single time. The rearrangement links TRBV7-8 to TRBJ1-6; 7 bases are shared with TRBD1. Trimming at V came to 3 bases and at J to 10 bases, leaving 9 bases not matched to a gene. The CDR3 is 15 residues long. The V gene's germline CDR1 is SGHVS and CDR2 FQNEAQ. This CDR3 reads CASSFDRRGNSPLHF. CDR3 nucleotides: TGTGCCAGCAGCTTCGACCGCAGGGGGAACTCACCCCTCCACTTT.

In the case of this clone: The same CDR3 can be traced to other DNA sequences in this sample. The chain uses TRBV7-3 and TRBJ2-1; 7 bases are a match to TRBD1. V dropped 4 bases and J dropped 8; count of bases not matched to a gene: 14. The CDR3 totals 16 residues. Germline CDR1 and CDR2: SGHTA and FQGTGA. The CDR3 sequence is CASSSQGGLVKHEQFF. The CDR3 coding sequence is TGTGCCAGCAGCTCCCAAGGGGGCCTTGTTAAACATGAGCAGTTCTTC. The complete variable domain, with remaining parts taken from reference TRBV7-3 and TRBJ2-1, reads GAGVSQTPSNKVTEKGKYVELRCDPISGHTALYWYRQSLGQGPEFLIYFQGTGAADDSGLPNDRFFAVRPEGSVSTLKIQRTERGDSAVYLCASSSQGGLVKHEQFFGPGTRLTVL.